This TCR beta chain was retrieved from a study of beta chain features in type 1 diabetes. This CDR3 region has 13 residues. Per the germline V gene, CDR1 is ENHRY and CDR2 is SYGVKD. With 8 bases clipped from V and 9 bases from J, the junction kept 3 bases outside the gene matches. Expressed TCRB transcripts were sequenced, since all the RNA that had been isolated was reverse transcribed. TCRdb's copy holds only in-frame clones and misses some; the assay was immunoSEQ multiplex PCR. The table includes a few hundred thousand clones, 27% detected once. The sequence came from a man in his thirties or forties in good health. Material for sequencing was central memory CD4+ T cells from blood. The chain carries TRBV10-3 and TRBJ2-1; 14 bases align to TRBD2. The CDR3 sequence: CAIRLAGGGEQFF. The DNA of the CDR3 is TGTGCCATCCGACTAGCGGGAGGGGGTGAGCAGTTCTTC.